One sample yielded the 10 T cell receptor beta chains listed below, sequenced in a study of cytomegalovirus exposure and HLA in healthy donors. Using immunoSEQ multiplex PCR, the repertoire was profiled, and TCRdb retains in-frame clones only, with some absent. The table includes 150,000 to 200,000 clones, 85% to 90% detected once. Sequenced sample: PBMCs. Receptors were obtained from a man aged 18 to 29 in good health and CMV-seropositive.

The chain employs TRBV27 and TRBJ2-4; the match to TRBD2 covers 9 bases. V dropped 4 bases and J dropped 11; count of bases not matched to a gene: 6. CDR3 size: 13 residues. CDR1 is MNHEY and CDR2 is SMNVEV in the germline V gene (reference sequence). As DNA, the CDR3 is TGTGCCAGCAGTTCCCCTAGCGGGGTTGTTCAGTACTTC. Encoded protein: CASSSPSGVVQYF.

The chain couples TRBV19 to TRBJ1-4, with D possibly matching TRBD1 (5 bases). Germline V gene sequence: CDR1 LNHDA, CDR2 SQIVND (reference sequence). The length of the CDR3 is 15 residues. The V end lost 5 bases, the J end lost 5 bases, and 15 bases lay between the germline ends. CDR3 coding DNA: TGTGCCAGTAGTCCGAGGCAGGGATCGAATGAAAAACTGTTTTTT. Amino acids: CASSPRQGSNEKLFF.

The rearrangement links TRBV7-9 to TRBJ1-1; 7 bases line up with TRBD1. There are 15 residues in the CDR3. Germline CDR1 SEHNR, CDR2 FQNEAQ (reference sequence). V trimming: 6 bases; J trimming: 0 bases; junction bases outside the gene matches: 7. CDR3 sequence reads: CASRPGQSMNTEAFF. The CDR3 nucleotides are TGTGCCAGCAGACCGGGACAGAGTATGAACACTGAAGCTTTCTTT.

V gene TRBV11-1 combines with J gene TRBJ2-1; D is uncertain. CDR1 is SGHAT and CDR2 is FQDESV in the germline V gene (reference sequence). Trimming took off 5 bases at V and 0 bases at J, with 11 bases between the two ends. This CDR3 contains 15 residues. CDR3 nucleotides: TGTGCCAGCAGCACACAGCCGAGCTCCTACAATGAGCAGTTCTTC. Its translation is CASSTQPSSYNEQFF.

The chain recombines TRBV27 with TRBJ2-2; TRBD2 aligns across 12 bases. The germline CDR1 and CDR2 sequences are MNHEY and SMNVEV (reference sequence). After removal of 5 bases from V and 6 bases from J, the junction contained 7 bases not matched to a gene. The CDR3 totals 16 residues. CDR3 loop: CASSQTSGSSAGELFF. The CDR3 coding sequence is TGTGCCAGCAGTCAGACTAGCGGGAGTAGCGCCGGGGAGCTGTTTTTT.

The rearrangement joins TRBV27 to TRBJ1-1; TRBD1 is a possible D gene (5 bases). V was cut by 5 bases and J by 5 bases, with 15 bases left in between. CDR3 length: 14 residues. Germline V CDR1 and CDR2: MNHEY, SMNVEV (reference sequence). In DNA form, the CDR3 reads TGTGCCAGCAGTCCCCTGGGGGGAAGAACTGAAGCTTTCTTT. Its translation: CASSPLGGRTEAFF.

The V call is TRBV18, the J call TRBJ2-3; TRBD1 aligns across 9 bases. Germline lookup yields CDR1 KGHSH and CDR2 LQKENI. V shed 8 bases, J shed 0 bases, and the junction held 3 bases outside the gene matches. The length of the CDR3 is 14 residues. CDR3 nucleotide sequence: TGTGCCAGCAAACAGGGGGCTAGCACAGATACGCAGTATTTT. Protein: CASKQGASTDTQYF.

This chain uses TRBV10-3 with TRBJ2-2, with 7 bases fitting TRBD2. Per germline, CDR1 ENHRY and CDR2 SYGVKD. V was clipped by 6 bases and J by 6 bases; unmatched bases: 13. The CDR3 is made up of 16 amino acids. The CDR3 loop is CAIRAGTTNLPGELFF. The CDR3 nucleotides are TGTGCCATCAGGGCCGGGACTACCAACCTCCCCGGGGAGCTGTTTTTT.

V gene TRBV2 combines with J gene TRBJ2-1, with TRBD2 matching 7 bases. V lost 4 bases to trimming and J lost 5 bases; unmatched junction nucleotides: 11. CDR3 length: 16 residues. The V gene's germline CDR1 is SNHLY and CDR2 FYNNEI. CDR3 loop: CASSARGSGINNEQFF. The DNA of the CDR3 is TGTGCCAGCAGTGCACGAGGGAGCGGGATTAACAATGAGCAGTTCTTC.

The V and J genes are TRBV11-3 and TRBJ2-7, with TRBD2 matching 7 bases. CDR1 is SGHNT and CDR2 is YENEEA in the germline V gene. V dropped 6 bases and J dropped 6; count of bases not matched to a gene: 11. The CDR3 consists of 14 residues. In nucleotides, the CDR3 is TGTGCCAGCAGTGGGCTCTTGGGGAGGGCCGAGCAGTACTTC. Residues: CASSGLLGRAEQYF. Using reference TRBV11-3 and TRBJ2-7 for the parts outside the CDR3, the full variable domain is EAGVVQSPRYKIIEKKQPVAFWCNPISGHNTLYWYLQNLGQGPELLIRYENEEAVDDSQLPKDRFSAERLKGVDSTLKIQPAELGDSAVYLCASSGLLGRAEQYFGPGTRLTVT.